This T cell receptor beta chain originates from a study of cytomegalovirus exposure and HLA in healthy donors. Worth noting for this clone: Its specificity is not known.

Overall study results and limits: Prior analysis indicated that the majority of TCR beta V segments exhibited productivity approximately 87% or approximately 30% of the time. Per published reports, the classifier diagnosed cytomegalovirus status with high specificity and sensitivity.

Losses at the gene ends were 3 bases for V and 1 base for J; bases not matched to a gene: 7. Germline CDR1 reads SGHRS; CDR2 reads YFSETQ. CDR3 length: 16 residues. Primers included in the PCR were 60 Vbeta and 13 Jbeta primers. Original analysis: Unique TCR beta chains numbered roughly 83 million in a later analysis, with roughly 10 million shared. Generated by immunoSEQ multiplex PCR, the TCRdb table keeps only in-frame clones and is missing some. The V and J calls and the clone size are those of that table, but D and trimming were determined from the DNA. In the table there are some 140,000 clones, around 80% of which are singletons.

The J gene is TRBJ2-5, the V gene TRBV5-1; 9 nucleotides agree with TRBD1. This TCR was recovered from a man aged 35 to 55 in good health and CMV-seropositive. Sequenced material: PBMCs. CDR3 loop: CASSSGTGPFQETQYF. CDR3 coding DNA: TGCGCCAGCAGCTCCGGGACAGGGCCTTTCCAAGAGACCCAGTACTTC. Full variable domain (missing parts from reference TRBV5-1 and TRBJ2-5): KAGVTQTPRYLIKTRGQQVTLSCSPISGHRSVSWYQQTPGQGLQFLFEYFSETQRNKGNFPGRFSGRQFSNSRSEMNVSTLELGDSALYLCASSSGTGPFQETQYFGPGTRLLVL.